What follows describes a single T cell receptor (beta chain). Germline V gene sequence: CDR1 SGHRS, CDR2 YFSETQ. Trimming at V came to 0 bases and at J to 8 bases, leaving 10 bases not matched to a gene. The CDR3 is made up of 16 amino acids. The entry originates in a study of T cell changes during pregnancy in multiple sclerosis. Profiled with immunoSEQ multiplex PCR; TCRdb holds only in-frame clones, not every one. The data show approximately 70,000 clones, more than 70% seen once. Sequences were derived from peripheral blood, sampled in the first trimester of pregnancy. The rearrangement links TRBV5-1 to TRBJ2-1; 8 bases align to TRBD2. This TCR was sampled from a female donor in good health, enrolled as a control in a pregnancy study. CDR3 nucleotides: TGCGCCAGCAGCTTGGAGGGACTAGGGGTAGTGGATGAGCAGTTCTTC. This encodes CASSLEGLGVVDEQFF.